This T cell receptor beta chain was sequenced for a study of T cells expressing NK-cell markers. Each CDR3 protein gets one entry in TCRdb, which reprocessed the 5' RACE reads and gives no DNA. In total, the table holds some 600,000 distinct CDR3 sequences. CDR3 length equals 15 residues. Per germline, CDR1 SGHRS and CDR2 YFSETQ. The sample consisted of blood T cells: a sorted CD56 or NKG2C T cell subset, CD4+ or CD8+ T cells, or bulk PBMC T cells (not recorded which). The receptor's source is a man in his late teens or twenties in good health. The genes are TRBV5-1 and TRBJ2-3. CDR3 sequence reads: CASSLSWGGTDTQYF.